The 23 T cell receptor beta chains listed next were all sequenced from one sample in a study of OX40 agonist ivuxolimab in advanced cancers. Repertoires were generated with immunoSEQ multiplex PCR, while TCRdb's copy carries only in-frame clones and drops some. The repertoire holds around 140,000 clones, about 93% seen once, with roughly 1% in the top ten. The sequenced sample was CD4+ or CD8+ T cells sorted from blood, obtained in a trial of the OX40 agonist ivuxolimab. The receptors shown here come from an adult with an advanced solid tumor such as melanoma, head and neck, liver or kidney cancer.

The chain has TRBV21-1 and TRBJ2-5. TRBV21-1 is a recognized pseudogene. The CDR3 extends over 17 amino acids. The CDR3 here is CATLGGGGNLYQETQYF. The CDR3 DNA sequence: TGTGCCACCTTAGGGGGCGGGGGCAATCTTTACCAAGAGACCCAGTACTTC.

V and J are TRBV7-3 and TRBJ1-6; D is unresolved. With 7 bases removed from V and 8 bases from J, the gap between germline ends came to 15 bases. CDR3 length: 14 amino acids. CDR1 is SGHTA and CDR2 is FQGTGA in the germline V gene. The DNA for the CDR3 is TGTGCCAGCACCCCCACACCTGGGGATTCACCCCTCCACTTT. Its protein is CASTPTPGDSPLHF.

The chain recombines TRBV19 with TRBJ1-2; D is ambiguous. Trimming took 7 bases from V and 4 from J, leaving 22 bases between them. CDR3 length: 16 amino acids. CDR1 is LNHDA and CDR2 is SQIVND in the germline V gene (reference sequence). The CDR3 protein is CASTYYGTTTTYGYTF. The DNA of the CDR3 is TGTGCCAGTACCTACTACGGCACGACCACGACCTATGGCTACACCTTC.

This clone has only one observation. The CDR3 region has the DNA TGTGCCAGCAGCACACGGGGGGTGGGCACAGATACGCAGTATTTT. Translation gives CASSTRGVGTDTQYF. This sequence joins TRBV9 and TRBJ2-3, with 7 bases that match TRBD2. CDR1 and CDR2 (germline): SGDLS, YYNGEE. The V and J ends lost 4 bases and 1 base, in that order; junction bases with no gene match: 6. This CDR3 has 15 residues.

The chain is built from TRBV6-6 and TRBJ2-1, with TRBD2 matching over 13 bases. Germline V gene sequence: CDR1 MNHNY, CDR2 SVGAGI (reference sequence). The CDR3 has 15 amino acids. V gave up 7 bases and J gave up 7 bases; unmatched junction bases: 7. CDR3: CASTRTSGRVNEQFF. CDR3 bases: TGTGCCAGCACTAGGACTAGCGGGAGAGTTAATGAGCAGTTCTTC.

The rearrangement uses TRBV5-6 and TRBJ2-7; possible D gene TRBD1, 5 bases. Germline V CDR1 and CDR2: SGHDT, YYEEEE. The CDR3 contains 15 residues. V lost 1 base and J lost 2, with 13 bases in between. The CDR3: CASSLRGSLTYEQYF. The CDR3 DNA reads TGTGCCAGCAGCTTGAGGGGCAGCCTAACCTACGAGCAGTACTTC.

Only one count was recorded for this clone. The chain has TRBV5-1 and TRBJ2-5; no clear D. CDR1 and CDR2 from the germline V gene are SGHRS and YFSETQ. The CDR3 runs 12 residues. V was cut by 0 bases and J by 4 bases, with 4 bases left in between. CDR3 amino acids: CASSLDLETQYF. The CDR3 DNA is TGCGCCAGCAGCTTGGACCTAGAGACCCAGTACTTC.

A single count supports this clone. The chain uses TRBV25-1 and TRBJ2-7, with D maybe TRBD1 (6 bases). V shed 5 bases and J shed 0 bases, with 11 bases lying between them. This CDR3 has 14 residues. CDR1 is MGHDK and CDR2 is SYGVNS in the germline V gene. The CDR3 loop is CASSRTADSYEQYF. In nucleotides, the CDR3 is TGTGCCAGCAGTCGGACAGCAGACTCCTACGAGCAGTACTTC.

CDR3 nucleotide sequence: TGTGCCAGCAGGTTAAACGAGGGAATCTATGGCTACACCTTC. Translated: CASRLNEGIYGYTF. The chain is built from TRBV6-6 and TRBJ1-2; no reliable D call. The CDR3 is 14 amino acids. Germline CDR1 MNHNY, CDR2 SVGAGI (reference sequence). V lost 6 bases, J lost 4 bases, and 15 bases lay in between.

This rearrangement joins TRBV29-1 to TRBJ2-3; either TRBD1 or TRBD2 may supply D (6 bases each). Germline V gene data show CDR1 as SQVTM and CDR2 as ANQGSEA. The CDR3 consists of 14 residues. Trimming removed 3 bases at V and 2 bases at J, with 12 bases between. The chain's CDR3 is CSVERTGATDTQYF. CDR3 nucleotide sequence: TGCAGCGTTGAGAGGACGGGGGCCACAGATACGCAGTATTTT.

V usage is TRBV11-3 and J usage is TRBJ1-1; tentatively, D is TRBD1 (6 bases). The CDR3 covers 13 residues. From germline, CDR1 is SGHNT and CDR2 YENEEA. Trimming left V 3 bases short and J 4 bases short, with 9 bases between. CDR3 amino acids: CASSFARGTEAFF. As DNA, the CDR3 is TGTGCCAGCAGCTTTGCCAGGGGCACTGAAGCTTTCTTT.

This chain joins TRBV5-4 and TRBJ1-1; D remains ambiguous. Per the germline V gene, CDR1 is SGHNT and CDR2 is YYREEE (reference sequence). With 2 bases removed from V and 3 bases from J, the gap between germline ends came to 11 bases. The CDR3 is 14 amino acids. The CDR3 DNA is TGTGCCAGCAGCTTCGACTTCCGGGACACTGAAGCTTTCTTT. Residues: CASSFDFRDTEAFF.

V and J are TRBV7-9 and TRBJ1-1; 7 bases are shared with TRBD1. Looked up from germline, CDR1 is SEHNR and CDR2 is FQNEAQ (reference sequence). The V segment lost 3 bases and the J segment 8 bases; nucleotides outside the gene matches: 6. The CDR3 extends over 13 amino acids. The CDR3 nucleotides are TGTGCCAGCAGCTTTGAGGGGGCGCGGGAAGCTTTCTTT. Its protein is CASSFEGAREAFF.

The CDR3 DNA is TGTGCCAGCAGCTTAGCAGGGCGGGCCATATATTTT. Encoded protein: CASSLAGRAIYF. The chain employs TRBV7-2 and TRBJ1-3; no reliable D call. The CDR3 consists of 12 residues. CDR1 is SGHTA and CDR2 is FQGNSA in the germline V gene. Trimming took 0 bases from V and 11 from J, leaving 8 bases between them.

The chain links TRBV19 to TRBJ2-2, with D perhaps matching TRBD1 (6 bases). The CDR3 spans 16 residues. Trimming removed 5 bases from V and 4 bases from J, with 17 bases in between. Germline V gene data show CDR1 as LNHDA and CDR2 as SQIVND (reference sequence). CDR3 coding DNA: TGTGCCAGTAGTCCGCCCCTGGGGGCGGGCACCGGGGAGCTGTTTTTT. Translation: CASSPPLGAGTGELFF.

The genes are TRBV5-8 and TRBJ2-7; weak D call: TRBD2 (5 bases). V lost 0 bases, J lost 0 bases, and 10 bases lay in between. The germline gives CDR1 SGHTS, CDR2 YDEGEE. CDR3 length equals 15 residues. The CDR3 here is CASSLGRGSSYEQYF. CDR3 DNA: TGTGCCAGCAGCTTGGGTCGGGGAAGCTCCTACGAGCAGTACTTC.

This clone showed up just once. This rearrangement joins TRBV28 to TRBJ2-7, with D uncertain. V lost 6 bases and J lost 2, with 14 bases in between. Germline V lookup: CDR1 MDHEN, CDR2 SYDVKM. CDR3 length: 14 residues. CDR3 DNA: TGTGCCAGCAGGTGGGCCGGCTCGACCTACGAGCAGTACTTC. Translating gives CASRWAGSTYEQYF.

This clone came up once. Written as DNA, the CDR3 is TGTGCCAGTACCCCCGGGGTGTTACAGGGGGCCTGGGGTAATCAGCCCCAGCATTTT. It yields the protein CASTPGVLQGAWGNQPQHF. This chain connects TRBV19 to TRBJ1-5; TRBD1 matches at 9 bases. Trimming took 7 bases from V and 4 from J; bases not matched to a gene: 20. The V gene's germline CDR1 is LNHDA and CDR2 SQIVND (reference sequence). CDR3 length: 19 amino acids.

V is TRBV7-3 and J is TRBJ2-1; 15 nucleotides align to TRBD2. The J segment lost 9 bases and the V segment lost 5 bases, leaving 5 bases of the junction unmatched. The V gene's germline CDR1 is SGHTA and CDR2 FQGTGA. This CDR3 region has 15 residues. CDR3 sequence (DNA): TGTGCCAGCAGCCGGGGACTAGCGGGAGGTAGTGAGCAGTTCTTC. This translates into CASSRGLAGGSEQFF.

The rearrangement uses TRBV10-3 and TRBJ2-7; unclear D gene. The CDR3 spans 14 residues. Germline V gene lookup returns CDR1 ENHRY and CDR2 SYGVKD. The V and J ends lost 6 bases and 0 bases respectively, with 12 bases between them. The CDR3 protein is CAIRPLSHSYEQYF. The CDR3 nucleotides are TGTGCCATCAGGCCCTTGTCGCACTCCTACGAGCAGTACTTC.

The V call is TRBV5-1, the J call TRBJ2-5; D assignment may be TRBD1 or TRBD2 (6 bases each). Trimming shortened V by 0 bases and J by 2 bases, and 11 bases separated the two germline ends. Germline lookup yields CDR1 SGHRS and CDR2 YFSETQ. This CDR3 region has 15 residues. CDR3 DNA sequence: TGCGCCAGCAGCTTGGCCGGGGGCTCGCAAGAGACCCAGTACTTC. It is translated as CASSLAGGSQETQYF.

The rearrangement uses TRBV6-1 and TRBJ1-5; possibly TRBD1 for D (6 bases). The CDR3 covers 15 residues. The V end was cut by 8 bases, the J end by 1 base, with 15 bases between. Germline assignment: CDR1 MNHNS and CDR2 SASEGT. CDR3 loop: CASLWTVLSNQPQHF. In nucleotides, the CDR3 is TGTGCCAGCTTGTGGACAGTTCTCAGCAATCAGCCCCAGCATTTT.

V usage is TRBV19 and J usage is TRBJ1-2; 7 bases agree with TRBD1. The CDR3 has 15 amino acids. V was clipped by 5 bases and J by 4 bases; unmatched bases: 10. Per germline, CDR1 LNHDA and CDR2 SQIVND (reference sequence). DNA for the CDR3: TGTGCCAGTAGTGTGCGGGACAGACAGCCCTATGGCTACACCTTC. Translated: CASSVRDRQPYGYTF.